This T cell receptor (beta chain) was sequenced in a study of cytomegalovirus exposure and HLA in healthy donors. The PCR employed 60 Vbeta primers together with 13 Jbeta primers. The table came from immunoSEQ multiplex PCR; TCRdb's copy has only in-frame clones and leaves some out. The sample holds roughly 130,000 clones, 75% to 90% seen once. Trimming took 4 bases from V and 0 from J, leaving 16 bases between them. This CDR3 comprises 17 residues. CDR1 is MDHEN and CDR2 is SYDVKM in the germline V gene. Turning to this clone: The antigen is not known.

Findings and limits, study-wide: Later analysis found that TCR beta chains associated with HLA were more clonally expanded than other, equally common chains.

Specimen: PBMCs. The chain is built from TRBV28 and TRBJ1-3, with a weak D call TRBD1 (6 bases). The receptor was derived from a man in his forties in good health and CMV-seronegative. CDR3 region: CASSWPPGAPSGNTIYF. The CDR3 DNA is TGTGCCAGCAGTTGGCCCCCAGGGGCTCCCTCTGGAAACACCATATATTTT.